The 28 T cell receptor beta chains given below trace back to one sample, sequenced in a study of T cells in Graves' hyperthyroidism and ophthalmopathy. The source material, RNA transcripts, was used to amplify TCR beta CDR3 regions. Researchers ran a first-round RT-PCR on the TCR CDR3 using the HTBI primer set. TCRdb ran MiXCR on the multiplex PCR reads and lists one entry per CDR3 protein. The sample shows about 350,000 distinct CDR3 sequences, around 18% of them seen only once. Sample: blood. These receptors originate from a woman aged 40 to 55 with Graves' ophthalmopathy.

This rearrangement joins TRBV12-3 or TRBV12-4 to TRBJ1-2; unclear D gene. The CDR3 totals 15 residues. V lost 6 bases to trimming and J lost 0 bases, with 14 bases between them. The CDR3 sequence: CASRLGLSANYGYTF. The CDR3 coding sequence is TGTGCCAGCAGGCTTGGTCTCAGCGCTAACTATGGCTACACCTTC.

There are many counts of this clonotype. The V and J genes are TRBV27 and TRBJ1-1, with D unclear. CDR1 and CDR2 (germline): MNHEY, SMNVEV (reference sequence). The V gene lost 1 base and the J gene lost 1 base, with 7 bases spanning the gap. This CDR3 contains 14 residues. The CDR3, as DNA: TGTGCCAGCAGTTTATTTCCAGGGAACACTGAAGCTTTCTTT. Translation: CASSLFPGNTEAFF.

At least ten counts were recorded for this clonotype. The chain joins TRBV30 to TRBJ2-6; 7 bases fit TRBD2. This CDR3 spans 17 amino acids. The ends lost 8 bases at V and 2 bases at J; junction bases unmatched: 15. Germline loops: CDR1 GTSNPN, CDR2 SVGIG (reference sequence). CDR3 sequence reads: CAHRKLGGVAGANVLTF. The CDR3 DNA sequence: TGTGCCCATCGCAAGCTGGGAGGGGTTGCTGGGGCCAACGTCCTGACTTTC.

This clonotype was seen many times. The chain employs TRBV7-2 and TRBJ2-6, with unresolved D. The CDR3 sequence is 15 residues long. Germline V lookup: CDR1 SGHTA, CDR2 FQGNSA. V lost 3 bases and J 0 bases, leaving 6 bases between the germline ends. This CDR3 reads CASSLKVSGANVLTF. In DNA form, the CDR3 reads TGTGCCAGCAGCTTGAAAGTCTCTGGGGCCAACGTCCTGACTTTC.

This clonotype was detected many times. The rearrangement joins TRBV11-2 to TRBJ2-6; TRBD1 is a possible D gene (6 bases). CDR1 and CDR2 (germline): SGHAT, FQNNGV. Trimming removed 5 bases from V and 2 bases from J, with 10 bases in between. CDR3 length: 15 amino acids. Written as DNA, the CDR3 is TGTGCCAGCAGCCTACAGGGAGCTGGGGCCAACGTCCTGACTTTC. Its translation is CASSLQGAGANVLTF.

This chain uses TRBV20-1 with TRBJ2-7, with TRBD1 as a possible D gene (5 bases). V gave up 0 bases and J gave up 7 bases, with 19 bases separating them. The germline CDR1 and CDR2 sequences are DFQATT and SNEGSKA (reference sequence). The CDR3 is 15 residues long. The CDR3 spells CSARDAQQGIREQYF. In DNA, the CDR3 is TGCAGTGCTAGAGATGCCCAGCAGGGAATTCGTGAGCAGTACTTC.

This clonotype was observed many times. At one end the junction does not follow the germline gene, possibly because of a read error. The chain combines TRBV11-2 with TRBJ2-7, with D maybe TRBD2 (5 bases). CDR1 SGHAT and CDR2 FQNNGV come from the germline V gene. The CDR3 runs to 13 residues. As DNA, the CDR3 is TGTGCCAGCAGCTTAGGGAGCTTCTTGACTACCAACTTC. Protein: CASSLGSFLTTNF.

The V gene is TRBV7-2, the J gene TRBJ2-7, with D perhaps TRBD1 (6 bases). Germline V lookup: CDR1 SGHTA, CDR2 FQGNSA. The ends were cut back, 5 bases at V and 7 bases at J, with 21 bases in the middle. This CDR3 region has 15 residues. The CDR3 loop reads CASSADRLLLREQYF. The DNA of the CDR3 is TGTGCCAGCAGCGCCGACAGGCTCCTTCTTCGGGAGCAGTACTTC.

This CDR3 is CASSNGEARGLQTQYF. In DNA, the CDR3 is TGTGCCAGCAGTAATGGGGAGGCGCGCGGGTTGCAGACCCAGTACTTC. The V gene is TRBV12-3 or TRBV12-4, the J gene TRBJ2-5; the D gene is possibly TRBD2 (6 bases). The CDR3 contains 16 residues. V shed 5 bases and J shed 6 bases, with 22 bases lying between them.

This clonotype showed up many times. The chain is built from TRBV12-3 or TRBV12-4 and TRBJ1-5; D perhaps matches TRBD1 (5 bases). Trimming cost V 3 bases and J 4 bases, with 10 bases left between them. The CDR3 has 14 amino acids. As DNA, the CDR3 is TGTGCCAGCAGTTTCATGGGGGTTAATCAGCCCCAGCATTTT. Translated: CASSFMGVNQPQHF.

The chain couples TRBV6-5 to TRBJ2-5, with 12 nucleotides matching TRBD2. There are 16 residues in the CDR3. V was clipped by 1 base and J by 3 bases; unmatched bases: 3. The germline gives CDR1 MNHEY, CDR2 SVGAGI. In DNA, the CDR3 is TGTGCCAGCAGTTACTGGAGACTAGCGGGGGAAGAGACCCAGTACTTC. This translates into CASSYWRLAGEETQYF.

This clonotype was detected many times. This may stem from a read error, because a much larger clone lies one nucleotide away. The chain recombines TRBV7-8 with TRBJ2-5; TRBD2 aligns across 9 bases. The CDR3 runs to 17 residues. Germline V gene lookup returns CDR1 SGHVS and CDR2 FQNEAQ. Trimming cost V 5 bases and J 0 bases; bases outside gene matches: 10. The CDR3 loop is CASSPTRLAAYQETQYF. The CDR3 DNA sequence: TGTGCCAGCAGCCCTACTCGACTAGCGGCGTACCAAGAGACCCAGTACTTC.

This clonotype was found many times. CDR3 sequence (DNA): TGTGCCAGCAGTGAGTCGGGGGATGAAGCTTTCTTT. As protein: CASSESGDEAFF. This chain connects TRBV25-1 to TRBJ1-1, with a weak D call TRBD1 (5 bases). The CDR3 runs to 12 residues. The germline V and J ends were trimmed by 3 bases and 7 bases, with 9 bases remaining between them. Per the germline V gene, CDR1 is MGHDK and CDR2 is SYGVNS.

The V and J genes are TRBV6-5 and TRBJ2-7; 11 nucleotides line up with TRBD2. Germline V gene lookup returns CDR1 MNHEY and CDR2 SVGAGI. The CDR3 spans 17 residues. J gave up 0 bases and V 2 bases, and 6 bases lay outside the gene matches. CDR3 nucleotides: TGTGCCAGCAGTTACAGTACGGGACTAGCGGTCTCCTACGAGCAGTACTTC. This gives the protein CASSYSTGLAVSYEQYF.

This chain joins TRBV28 and TRBJ1-1, with TRBD1 identical over 11 bases. Per the germline V gene, CDR1 is MDHEN and CDR2 is SYDVKM. The CDR3 is 16 amino acids. V was pared by 5 bases and J by 0 bases, with 5 bases of the junction left unmatched. The CDR3 sequence: CASSQPGQGVNTEAFF. The CDR3 nucleotides are TGTGCCAGCAGTCAACCGGGACAGGGGGTGAACACTGAAGCTTTCTTT.

This clonotype was seen many times. The J gene is TRBJ1-1, the V gene TRBV18, with TRBD1 matching 8 bases. Trimming removed 4 bases from V and 0 bases from J; junction bases left unmatched: 10. Looked up from germline, CDR1 is KGHSH and CDR2 is LQKENI. The CDR3 consists of 17 residues. CDR3 DNA: TGTGCCAGCTCACAAATTGGGACAGGTTACATGAACACTGAAGCTTTCTTT. This encodes CASSQIGTGYMNTEAFF. Variable domain in full (rest from reference TRBV18 and TRBJ1-1): NAGVMQNPRHLVRRRGQEARLRCSPMKGHSHVYWYRQLPEEGLKFMVYLQKENIIDESGMPKERFSAEFPKEGPSILRIQQVVRGDSAAYFCASSQIGTGYMNTEAFFGQGTRLTVV.

V gene TRBV6-2 or TRBV6-3 combines with J gene TRBJ2-2; D is undetermined. Germline CDR1 is MNHEY and CDR2 is SVGEGT. There are 18 residues in the CDR3. Trimming left V 0 bases short and J 4 bases short, with 18 bases between. CDR3 bases: TGTGCCAGCAGTTACTCGAGGCACAGTTCTTCCTCCACCGGGGAGCTGTTTTTT. This gives the protein CASSYSRHSSSSTGELFF.

This clonotype occurred many times. This chain joins TRBV12-3 or TRBV12-4 and TRBJ1-1; no definite D call. CDR3 length: 13 residues. Trimming pared 1 base from V and 7 bases from J, leaving 10 bases between. This CDR3 is CASSLGGRNEAFF. Written as DNA, the CDR3 is TGTGCCAGCAGTTTAGGAGGGCGGAATGAAGCTTTCTTT.

This chain connects TRBV30 to TRBJ2-5, with D unresolved. Germline CDR1 is GTSNPN and CDR2 is SVGIG (reference sequence). The V end lost 1 base, the J end lost 3 bases, and 3 bases lay between the germline ends. This CDR3 region has 11 residues. The CDR3 spells CAWSGEETQYF. CDR3 in DNA: TGTGCCTGGAGTGGTGAAGAGACCCAGTACTTC. The full variable domain, with the rest looked up from reference TRBV30 and TRBJ2-5, is SQTIHQWPATLVQPVGSPLSLECTVEGTSNPNLYWYRQAAGRGLQLLFYSVGIGQISSEVPQNLSASRPQDRQFILSSKKLLLSDSGFYLCAWSGEETQYFGPGTRLLVL.

This clonotype was observed at least ten times. This chain connects TRBV6-1 to TRBJ1-3; D not certain. V lost 1 base to trimming and J lost 0 bases, with 10 bases between them. CDR3 length: 16 residues. Germline V CDR1 and CDR2: MNHNS, SASEGT. For the CDR3, the DNA is TGTGCCAGCAGTGAAGAGGTCTTGAGCTCTGGAAACACCATATATTTT. Its protein product is CASSEEVLSSGNTIYF.

This clonotype occurred many times. This sequence joins TRBV4-3 and TRBJ2-7, with a possible D match to TRBD1 (6 bases). The CDR3 runs to 15 residues. Between the trimmed V and J ends, which lost 0 bases and 1 base, there was a span of 10 bases. CDR1 and CDR2 from the germline V gene are LGHNA and YSLEER. CDR3: CASSQDYRGSYEQYF. In DNA, the CDR3 is TGCGCCAGCAGCCAAGATTATAGGGGGTCCTACGAGCAGTACTTC.

This clonotype was counted at least ten times. A much larger clone differs from this one at a single base, so this may be a read error. The chain couples TRBV12-3 or TRBV12-4 to TRBJ1-1; D remains unclear. The CDR3 sequence is 12 residues long. The CDR3 sequence: CANSYGNTEAFF. The CDR3 region has the DNA TGTGCCAACAGTTATGGGAACACTGAAGCTTTCTTT.

The chain has TRBV18 and TRBJ1-2, with 7 bases identical to TRBD1. The CDR3 contains 12 residues. Unmatched junction bases numbered 5, after V lost 5 bases and J lost 8 bases. From germline, CDR1 is KGHSH and CDR2 LQKENI. CDR3 amino acids: CASSTRQGGYTF. The DNA of the CDR3 is TGTGCCAGCTCAACACGACAGGGCGGCTACACCTTC.

The rearrangement joins TRBV6-2 or TRBV6-3 to TRBJ1-2; 8 bases map to TRBD1. J lost 7 bases, V lost 6 bases, and 13 bases had no gene match. CDR3 length: 15 residues. The germline V gene encodes CDR1 MNHEY and CDR2 SVGEGT. DNA for the CDR3: TGTGCCAGCAGCCGGACAGGGACCCTAAGTTCTGGCTACACCTTC. Translated, it gives CASSRTGTLSSGYTF.

This clonotype was counted many times. V is TRBV27 and J is TRBJ2-7; 10 positions match TRBD2. CDR1 and CDR2 (germline): MNHEY, SMNVEV (reference sequence). The CDR3 covers 14 residues. V lost 5 bases and J lost 6; bases outside the gene matches: 7. CDR3 bases: TGTGCCAGCAGTCCCGGGACTAGCGTCGGCGAGCAGTACTTC. Protein product: CASSPGTSVGEQYF.

Many counts were recorded for this clonotype. The chain has TRBV20-1 and TRBJ1-1; D is ambiguous. V dropped 1 base and J dropped 8 bases, with 11 bases sitting between them. The CDR3 is 12 amino acids. CDR1 is DFQATT and CDR2 is SNEGSKA in the germline V gene (reference sequence). CDR3 in amino acids: CSARGAQKEAFF. CDR3 bases: TGCAGTGCTAGAGGGGCCCAAAAGGAAGCTTTCTTT.

This clonotype has a count of ten or more. The chain combines TRBV20-1 with TRBJ2-3, with D possibly being TRBD2 (6 bases). V lost 3 bases and J lost 3, with 19 bases in between. The germline V gene encodes CDR1 DFQATT and CDR2 SNEGSKA (reference sequence). The length of the CDR3 is 16 residues. CDR3 in amino acids: CSASPLREVETDTQYF. DNA for the CDR3: TGCAGTGCTAGCCCCTTAAGGGAGGTCGAAACAGATACGCAGTATTTT.

This clonotype was seen more than once but under ten times. The chain recombines TRBV12-3 or TRBV12-4 with TRBJ2-7, with D perhaps being TRBD1 or TRBD2 (5 bases each). The CDR3 length is 15 residues. Between the trimmed V and J ends, which lost 3 bases and 2 bases, there was a span of 14 bases. The CDR3 spells CASSLAGGGTYEQYF. The CDR3 nucleotides read TGTGCCAGCAGTTTGGCGGGTGGGGGAACCTACGAGCAGTACTTC.